Below are 22 T cell receptor beta chains sequenced from a single sample in a study of T cell responses to AZD1222 COVID-19 vaccine (TCRdb year 2021). Interpreted using the paper, the time point label stands for: baseline before first vaccination. The library was obtained by the immunoSEQ multiplex PCR assay. TCRdb took over this immuneACCESS table, retaining in-frame rearrangements with V and J assigned. Such tables are incomplete; in checked studies, under half of the missing clones stem from an unresolved V gene, and the remainder is unexplained. In all, the sample holds roughly 150,000 clones, and around 90% of those were seen once. 5% of the sample comes from the top ten. Sequencing used peripheral blood, obtained on day 0 of AZD1222 vaccination. These receptors originate from an adult in good health.

This chain connects TRBV23-1 to TRBJ1-2; 7 bases fit TRBD1. TRBV23-1 is classed as an ORF, of uncertain function. The CDR3 is 14 amino acids. V shed 3 bases and J 8 bases; nucleotides not matched to a gene: 9. CDR3 sequence reads: CASSHTTGADGYTF. For the CDR3, the DNA is TGCGCCAGCAGTCATACTACAGGGGCCGACGGCTACACCTTC.

This clone appeared a single time. This chain connects TRBV6-5 to TRBJ1-4, with D perhaps TRBD1 (6 bases). Trimming took 6 bases from V and 11 from J, leaving 22 bases between them. This CDR3 is built from 15 residues. The germline gives CDR1 MNHEY, CDR2 SVGAGI. In DNA, the CDR3 is TGTGCCAGCAGCACCGCCGGGACTGAAGGGGGGAAACTGTTTTTT. Encoded protein: CASSTAGTEGGKLFF.

This clone was seen a handful of times. The gene calls are TRBV6-5 and TRBJ2-7; 10 bases fit TRBD2. The V gene's germline CDR1 is MNHEY and CDR2 SVGAGI. This CDR3 has 14 amino acids. With 6 bases clipped from V and 2 bases from J, the junction kept 4 bases outside the gene matches. CDR3 bases: TGTGCCAGCAGGAGGACTAGCGGTACCTACGAGCAGTACTTC. Translated: CASRRTSGTYEQYF.

The chain links TRBV4-1 to TRBJ2-7; possibly TRBD2 for D (7 bases). V was shortened by 2 bases and J by 2 bases, with 16 bases between the two germline ends. This CDR3 contains 16 residues. Germline-derived CDR1 and CDR2 are MGHRA and YSYEKL. CDR3 coding DNA: TGCGCCAGCAGCCAATTCAACGGGGAGGGGGCCTACGAGCAGTACTTC. It encodes CASSQFNGEGAYEQYF.

Note on this clone: The sample has other DNA sequences that encode this CDR3 too. The chain is built from TRBV18 and TRBJ2-7, with D possibly called TRBD1 or TRBD2 (5 bases each). This CDR3 is built from 13 residues. Germline CDR1 reads KGHSH; CDR2 reads LQKENI. Trimming shortened V by 3 bases and J by 6 bases, and 12 bases separated the two germline ends. The CDR3: CASSPGTGREQYF. The CDR3 DNA follows: TGTGCCAGCTCACCCGGGACCGGGCGCGAGCAGTACTTC.

On this clone itself: Other nucleotide sequences from this sample produce the same CDR3. V and J are TRBV19 and TRBJ1-5; the D gene is possibly TRBD1 (5 bases). Trimming cost V 3 bases and J 4 bases, with 7 bases left between them. Germline V gives CDR1 LNHDA, CDR2 SQIVND (reference sequence). The CDR3 spans 13 residues. CDR3 DNA: TGTGCCAGTAGTATTGGGGGGAATCAGCCCCAGCATTTT. This translates into CASSIGGNQPQHF.

This chain's CDR3 is CATSRADLYGYTF. The CDR3, as DNA: TGTGCCACCAGCAGAGCAGACCTCTATGGCTACACCTTC. The gene calls are TRBV15 and TRBJ1-2, with D hard to call. This CDR3 comprises 13 residues. With 1 base removed from V and 4 bases from J, the gap between germline ends came to 7 bases. Germline CDR1 is LNHNV and CDR2 is YYDKDF (reference sequence).

The rearrangement uses TRBV4-3 and TRBJ2-5, with unresolved D. The V end was cut by 0 bases, the J end by 1 base, with 9 bases between. CDR1 and CDR2 from the germline V gene are LGHNA and YSLEER. The CDR3 has 15 residues. CDR3: CASSQDSYGQETQYF. The CDR3 nucleotides are TGCGCCAGCAGCCAAGATAGTTACGGCCAAGAGACCCAGTACTTC.

This rearrangement joins TRBV4-1 to TRBJ1-5, with a tentative D call TRBD1 (5 bases). This CDR3 is built from 14 residues. Germline assignment: CDR1 MGHRA and CDR2 YSYEKL. V was trimmed by 8 bases and J by 4 bases, leaving 15 bases between them. CDR3 in amino acids: CASSEIGANQPQHF. The CDR3 nucleotides are TGCGCCAGCTCAGAGATCGGGGCGAATCAGCCCCAGCATTTT.

The gene calls are TRBV11-2 and TRBJ2-2; D unresolved. Germline V gene lookup returns CDR1 SGHAT and CDR2 FQNNGV. The CDR3 runs to 11 residues. V was clipped by 7 bases and J by 5 bases, with 5 bases between them. Here the CDR3 reads CASTHTGELFF. DNA for the CDR3: TGTGCCAGCACCCATACCGGGGAGCTGTTTTTT.

CDR3: CASSEFFRNYGYTF. The CDR3 coding sequence is TGTGCCAGCAGTGAATTCTTCAGGAACTATGGCTACACCTTC. This sequence joins TRBV6-1 and TRBJ1-2; D is unclear. Between the trimmed V and J ends, which lost 2 bases and 2 bases, there was a span of 9 bases. The CDR3 extends over 14 amino acids. Looked up from germline, CDR1 is MNHNS and CDR2 is SASEGT.

The chain's CDR3 is CASSSNPTGEQYF. CDR3 DNA: TGTGCCAGCAGCTCTAACCCGACCGGCGAGCAGTACTTC. V and J are TRBV28 and TRBJ2-7, with D uncertain. The CDR3 has 13 residues. V was clipped by 6 bases and J by 6 bases, with 15 bases between them. Germline V lookup: CDR1 MDHEN, CDR2 SYDVKM.

This rearrangement joins TRBV10-3 to TRBJ2-7; D is undetermined. This CDR3 is 12 amino acids long. Per the germline V gene, CDR1 is ENHRY and CDR2 is SYGVKD. Trimming cost V 0 bases and J 3 bases, with 3 bases left between them. CDR3 bases: TGTGCCATCAGTGAGTCAGGCTACGAGCAGTACTTC. Translating it yields CAISESGYEQYF.

The chain has TRBV4-3 and TRBJ2-2; D perhaps matches TRBD2 (6 bases). In germline, CDR1 is LGHNA, CDR2 YSLEER. This CDR3 comprises 19 residues. The ends were cut back, 0 bases at V and 6 bases at J, with 23 bases in the middle. This CDR3 reads CASSQDSVGGGTRAGELFF. Written as DNA, the CDR3 is TGCGCCAGCAGCCAAGATTCGGTGGGTGGAGGGACGAGGGCCGGGGAGCTGTTTTTT.

The chain links TRBV19 to TRBJ1-3, with no clear D. This CDR3 comprises 13 residues. Germline V gene sequence: CDR1 LNHDA, CDR2 SQIVND (reference sequence). Trimming left V 2 bases short and J 4 bases short, with 6 bases between. The CDR3 sequence: CASSIRQGNTIYF. DNA of the CDR3: TGTGCCAGTAGTATACGGCAGGGAAACACCATATATTTT.

CDR3 loop: CASSKIRGLAGANTGELFF. CDR3 DNA: TGTGCCAGCAGCAAAATTCGGGGACTAGCGGGAGCTAACACCGGGGAGCTGTTTTTT. V gene TRBV21-1 combines with J gene TRBJ2-2; TRBD2, as called in the table, went unchecked against the DNA. TRBV21-1 is classified as a pseudogene. CDR3 length: 19 residues.

V and J are TRBV28 and TRBJ2-7; D gene uncertain. Looked up from germline, CDR1 is MDHEN and CDR2 is SYDVKM. The CDR3 is 12 residues long. Trimming removed 7 bases from V and 0 bases from J, with 7 bases in between. The CDR3 protein is CASKGFSYEQYF. Written as DNA, the CDR3 is TGTGCCAGCAAGGGCTTCTCCTACGAGCAGTACTTC.

This chain uses TRBV11-2 with TRBJ2-7; 7 bases are shared with TRBD1. The CDR3 totals 12 residues. Trimming took 8 bases from V and 2 from J; bases not matched to a gene: 3. Germline-derived CDR1 and CDR2 are SGHAT and FQNNGV. CDR3 bases: TGTGCCAGCGGGACAGTCCCCTACGAGCAGTACTTC. Protein: CASGTVPYEQYF. Full variable domain (remainder filled in from reference TRBV11-2 and TRBJ2-7): EAGVAQSPRYKIIEKRQSVAFWCNPISGHATLYWYQQILGQGPKLLIQFQNNGVVDDSQLPKDRFSAERLKGVDSTLKIQPAKLEDSAVYLCASGTVPYEQYFGPGTRLTVT.

The CDR3 coding sequence is TGTGCCAGCAGTTACTCGGGTCGAAAGGGTAATGGCTACACCTTC. This codes for CASSYSGRKGNGYTF. The chain carries TRBV6-5 and TRBJ1-2; D remains unclear. The V end lost 0 bases, the J end lost 6 bases, and 14 bases lay between the germline ends. Germline V gives CDR1 MNHEY, CDR2 SVGAGI. This CDR3 comprises 15 residues.

The CDR3 DNA sequence: TGTGCCAGCAGTTACAAGGGACAGGGGGGCTACGAGCAGTACTTC. It codes for CASSYKGQGGYEQYF. The chain is built from TRBV6-2 or TRBV6-3 and TRBJ2-7; 11 bases are a match to TRBD1. The length of the CDR3 is 15 residues. CDR1 is MNHEY, CDR2 SVGEGT, per germline. After removal of 2 bases from V and 3 bases from J, the junction contained 3 bases not matched to a gene.

V is TRBV28 and J is TRBJ1-6; D is possibly TRBD1 (5 bases). This CDR3 contains 14 residues. V was shortened by 3 bases and J by 8 bases, with 11 bases between the two germline ends. Germline V gene sequence: CDR1 MDHEN, CDR2 SYDVKM. The CDR3: CASSFAGKDSPLHF. In nucleotides, the CDR3 is TGTGCCAGCAGTTTTGCAGGGAAAGATTCACCCCTCCACTTT.

The chain joins TRBV12-2 to TRBJ1-5; TRBD1 is taken as the D call from the table, unchecked against the DNA. TRBV12-2 is tagged as a pseudogene. The CDR3 is 19 amino acids. This CDR3 is CASRLGPGQGRMGNQPQHF. The CDR3 coding sequence is TGTGCAAGTCGCTTAGGACCGGGACAGGGGAGAATGGGCAATCAGCCCCAGCATTTT.